This T cell receptor (beta chain) was found in a study of cytotoxic CD8 clonotypes in ibrutinib-treated CLL. V lost 6 bases and J lost 4, with 7 bases in between. The CDR3 totals 13 residues. Germline V lookup: CDR1 MGHDK, CDR2 SYGVNS. Method: immunoSEQ multiplex PCR; TCRdb's copy keeps in-frame clones and lacks some. The data contain some 200,000 clones, just under 80% of them singletons. The receptor was isolated from a human donor with chronic lymphocytic leukemia. The source was PBMCs, collected after 12 months of ibrutinib treatment. The V and J genes are TRBV25-1 and TRBJ1-6; unclear D gene. CDR3 sequence: CASRASYNSPLHF. In DNA form, the CDR3 reads TGTGCCAGCAGGGCATCGTATAATTCACCCCTCCACTTT. Looking up the rest from reference TRBV25-1 and TRBJ1-6 gives the full variable domain: EADIYQTPRYLVIGTGKKITLECSQTMGHDKMYWYQQDPGMELHLIHYSYGVNSTEKGDLSSESTVSRIRTEHFPLTLESARPSHTSQYLCASRASYNSPLHFGNGTRLTVT.